The 18 T cell receptor beta chains below come from one sample, sequenced in a study of shared clonotypes between healthy human individuals. Some clones are missing from TCRdb's copy, which holds only in-frame ones; the method was immunoSEQ multiplex PCR. The repertoire holds about 380,000 clones, with 95% to 97% as singletons. The sequencing sample was made of memory CD8+ T cells sorted from blood. Subset given: CD45RO+ cells pooled with CCR7-negative TemRA cells. Receptors originate from a man younger than 40 in good health.

V and J are TRBV11-3 and TRBJ2-3; D is ambiguous. The germline V gene encodes CDR1 SGHNT and CDR2 YENEEA. The CDR3 extends over 13 amino acids. V shed 5 bases and J shed 6 bases, with 12 bases lying between them. CDR3 nucleotides: TGTGCCAGCAGCCTATTGTGGGCGGATACGCAGTATTTT. Amino acid sequence: CASSLLWADTQYF.

The chain couples TRBV9 to TRBJ2-3; possibly TRBD2 for D (5 bases). V gave up 0 bases and J gave up 6 bases, with 11 bases separating them. The CDR3 is 14 amino acids. Germline V gene data show CDR1 as SGDLS and CDR2 as YYNGEE. CDR3 residues: CASSVEVGGDTQYF. The CDR3 DNA sequence: TGTGCCAGCAGCGTAGAAGTTGGCGGGGATACGCAGTATTTT.

Note on this clone: At one end, the junction sequence differs from germline, possibly due to a read error. The chain employs TRBV5-1 and TRBJ2-2, with a possible D match to TRBD2 (5 bases). The CDR3 contains 18 residues. Germline lookup yields CDR1 SGHRS and CDR2 YFSETQ. CDR3: CASSLATPVPFEHRGAVF. In DNA, the CDR3 is TGCGCCAGCAGCTTGGCCACCCCGGTTCCGTTCGAACACCGGGGAGCTGTTTTT. The full variable domain, completed using reference TRBV5-1 and TRBJ2-2, is KAGVTQTPRYLIKTRGQQVTLSCSPISGHRSVSWYQQTPGQGLQFLFEYFSETQRNKGNFPGRFSGRQFSNSRSEMNVSTLELGDSALYLCASSLATPVPFEHRGAVFGEGSRLTVL.

This clone was seen only once. The chain has TRBV6-5 and TRBJ2-7; TRBD1 matches 8 bases. Germline CDR1 is MNHEY and CDR2 is SVGAGI. After removal of 5 bases from V and 2 bases from J, the junction contained 5 bases not matched to a gene. This CDR3 is 14 amino acids long. The DNA for the CDR3 is TGTGCCAGCAGTAGACAGGGGTACCCCTACGAGCAGTACTTC. Residues: CASSRQGYPYEQYF.

The chain recombines TRBV6-6 with TRBJ2-2; D not certain. The germline gives CDR1 MNHNY, CDR2 SVGAGI (reference sequence). V was pared by 6 bases and J by 6 bases, with 8 bases between. The CDR3 extends over 12 amino acids. The DNA for the CDR3 is TGTGCCAGCAGGTACAAAGCCGGGGAGCTGTTTTTT. Translated: CASRYKAGELFF.

V gene TRBV7-2 combines with J gene TRBJ1-4; D ambiguous. Per the germline V gene, CDR1 is SGHTA and CDR2 is FQGNSA. V lost 5 bases, J lost 8 bases, and 18 bases lay in between. The CDR3 spans 15 residues. This chain's CDR3 is CASSTQIGVGEKLFF. CDR3 in DNA: TGTGCCAGCAGCACCCAGATCGGGGTTGGGGAAAAACTGTTTTTT.

The chain has TRBV7-6 and TRBJ2-7, with 7 positions matching TRBD1. The CDR3 consists of 13 residues. Germline trimming cut 5 bases from V and 3 bases from J; bases unmatched to any gene: 4. Germline CDR1 SGHVS, CDR2 FNYEAQ. The CDR3: CASSDDRVYEQYF. The CDR3 nucleotides read TGTGCCAGCAGCGACGACAGGGTCTACGAGCAGTACTTC.

The J gene is TRBJ1-1, the V gene TRBV18; 11 positions match TRBD1. Trimming removed 0 bases from V and 4 bases from J; junction bases left unmatched: 1. Germline values: CDR1 KGHSH, CDR2 LQKENI. CDR3 size: 15 residues. DNA of the CDR3: TGTGCCAGCTCACCACCGGGACAGGGGGGCACTGAAGCTTTCTTT. As protein: CASSPPGQGGTEAFF.

This chain uses TRBV10-2 with TRBJ2-1; TRBD2 aligns across 13 bases. The CDR3 has 18 amino acids. Trimming took 6 bases from V and 1 from J; bases not matched to a gene: 9. Germline assignment: CDR1 WSHSY and CDR2 SAAADI. The DNA for the CDR3 is TGCGCCAGCAGACCCGGACTAGCGGGAGCCATTTCCTACAATGAGCAGTTCTTC. This encodes CASRPGLAGAISYNEQFF.

This clone has a single count. V is TRBV2 and J is TRBJ2-7; possible D gene TRBD2, 5 bases. The V gene lost 3 bases and the J gene lost 6 bases, with 18 bases spanning the gap. Germline V lookup: CDR1 SNHLY, CDR2 FYNNEI. The CDR3 extends over 15 amino acids. The CDR3 bases are TGTGCCAGCAGTGATCAGAGTCCGAGGGAGACCGAGCAGTACTTC. Its translation: CASSDQSPRETEQYF. Variable domain in full (rest from reference TRBV2 and TRBJ2-7): EPEVTQTPSHQVTQMGQEVILRCVPISNHLYFYWYRQILGQKVEFLVSFYNNEISEKSEIFDDQFSVERPDGSNFTLKIRSTKLEDSAMYFCASSDQSPRETEQYFGPGTRLTVT.

This rearrangement joins TRBV5-1 to TRBJ2-1; 12 nucleotides line up with TRBD2. The trim removed 4 bases at V and 4 bases at J, leaving 6 bases unmatched. Germline V lookup: CDR1 SGHRS, CDR2 YFSETQ. There are 16 residues in the CDR3. DNA for the CDR3: TGCGCCAGCAGCCCCTCCGGGACTAGCGGGTACAATGAGCAGTTCTTC. This sequence encodes CASSPSGTSGYNEQFF.

CDR3 protein: CAISESGAGGYEQYF. CDR3 bases: TGTGCCATCAGTGAGTCCGGCGCAGGGGGATACGAGCAGTACTTC. The chain couples TRBV10-3 to TRBJ2-7, with 7 nucleotides matching TRBD1. The trim removed 0 bases at V and 4 bases at J, leaving 6 bases unmatched. The CDR3 contains 15 residues. Germline V gives CDR1 ENHRY, CDR2 SYGVKD.

This clone was seen just once. The genes are TRBV7-9 and TRBJ1-3, with unresolved D. There are 11 residues in the CDR3. CDR1 is SEHNR, CDR2 FQNEAQ, per germline (reference sequence). The germline V and J ends were trimmed by 6 bases and 8 bases, with 8 bases remaining between them. In nucleotides, the CDR3 is TGTGCCAGCAGAAGGACGGACACCATATATTTT. This translates into CASRRTDTIYF.

The J gene is TRBJ2-5, the V gene TRBV5-1; D could derive from TRBD1 or TRBD2 (5 bases each). The V gene lost 0 bases and the J gene lost 2 bases, with 11 bases spanning the gap. Germline-derived CDR1 and CDR2 are SGHRS and YFSETQ. The CDR3 sequence is 15 residues long. The CDR3 loop reads CASSLDHRRQETQYF. DNA for the CDR3: TGCGCCAGCAGCTTGGATCACAGGAGGCAAGAGACCCAGTACTTC. The whole variable domain, filled in from reference TRBV5-1 and TRBJ2-5, reads KAGVTQTPRYLIKTRGQQVTLSCSPISGHRSVSWYQQTPGQGLQFLFEYFSETQRNKGNFPGRFSGRQFSNSRSEMNVSTLELGDSALYLCASSLDHRRQETQYFGPGTRLLVL.

The rearrangement joins TRBV28 to TRBJ1-2; the D is unclear. Trimming removed 2 bases from V and 9 bases from J, with 13 bases in between. CDR1 and CDR2 (germline): MDHEN, SYDVKM. The CDR3 covers 13 residues. CDR3 in DNA: TGTGCCAGCAGTTTAGGTAGGGTGCGGAGCTACACCTTC. Its translation is CASSLGRVRSYTF.

This clone was seen once. CDR3 protein: CASSQDRLGFSNQPQHF. In nucleotides, the CDR3 is TGCGCCAGCAGCCAAGATCGATTGGGCTTCAGCAATCAGCCCCAGCATTTT. The rearrangement joins TRBV4-1 to TRBJ1-5; D remains ambiguous. Trimming shortened V by 0 bases and J by 1 base, and 13 bases separated the two germline ends. CDR3 size: 17 residues. Per the germline V gene, CDR1 is MGHRA and CDR2 is YSYEKL.

V usage is TRBV7-2 and J usage is TRBJ2-3, with 9 bases identical to TRBD2. Germline CDR1 SGHTA, CDR2 FQGNSA. The V segment lost 1 base and the J segment 4 bases; nucleotides outside the gene matches: 3. This CDR3 spans 15 amino acids. The CDR3 loop is CASSLVGGRADTQYF. The CDR3 bases are TGTGCCAGCAGCTTAGTTGGCGGGAGGGCAGATACGCAGTATTTT.

The chain links TRBV6-4 to TRBJ1-1; D ambiguous. Trimming took off 6 bases at V and 1 base at J, with 3 bases between the two ends. The V gene's germline CDR1 is MRHNA and CDR2 SNTAGT. This CDR3 has 11 residues. Here the CDR3 reads CASRQNTEAFF. CDR3 nucleotides: TGTGCCAGCAGACAGAACACTGAAGCTTTCTTT.